Listed below are T cell receptor beta chains from one sample, sequenced in a study of shared clonotypes between healthy human individuals. Profiling relied on immunoSEQ multiplex PCR, and the TCRdb table lists in-frame clones only, not all of them. This sample carries hundreds of thousands of clones, 55% to 75% of them seen once, and the ten largest clones take under 2%. Specimen: memory CD4+ T cells sorted from blood. These receptors came from a woman aged 25 to 39 in good health. Both conserved end residues are part of each CDR3. D genes are given only for firm matches. A row's size may be missing; if present it is once, few, many or a size class.

j_call | v_call | d_call | clone_size | cdr3_aa | cdr3_nt
TRBJ2-1 | TRBV7-9 | TRBD2 | - | CASSLPSGGYNEQFF | TGTGCCAGCAGCTTACCCAGCGGGGGTTACAATGAGCAGTTCTTC
TRBJ1-4 | TRBV9 | - | many | CASSPQGFEREKLFF | TGTGCCAGCAGCCCTCAGGGTTTTGAACGGGAAAAACTGTTTTTT
TRBJ2-3 | TRBV5-1 | - | - | CASSLFPTDTQYF | TGCGCCAGCAGCTTGTTCCCGACAGATACGCAGTATTTT
TRBJ1-1 | TRBV4-1 | - | - | CASSQADQREAFF | TGCGCCAGCAGCCAGGCCGACCAGCGTGAAGCTTTCTTT
TRBJ1-1 | TRBV2 | - | few | CASSEARGAEAFF | TGTGCCAGCAGTGAAGCGCGGGGGGCTGAAGCTTTCTTT
TRBJ2-2 | TRBV9 | TRBD2 | - | CASRKELAENTGELFF | TGTGCCAGCAGGAAGGAACTAGCGGAAAACACCGGGGAGCTGTTTTTT
TRBJ2-7 | TRBV28 | - | - | CASSFLGDEQYF | TGTGCCAGCAGTTTCTTGGGAGACGAGCAGTACTTC
TRBJ2-1 | TRBV5-1 | - | - | CASSQDYSLYNEQFF | TGCGCCAGCAGTCAGGACTATAGCCTCTACAATGAGCAGTTCTTC
TRBJ2-7 | TRBV7-2 | - | - | CASSSAAAGQGSYEQYF | TGTGCCAGCAGCTCAGCGGCGGCGGGCCAGGGGTCCTACGAGCAGTACTTC
TRBJ2-7 | TRBV27 | TRBD1 | - | CASANAQGSHYYEQYF | TGTGCCAGTGCCAACGCACAGGGGTCCCACTACTACGAGCAGTACTTC
TRBJ1-2 | TRBV30 | TRBD1 | - | CAWSSQGGHGLYGYTF | TGTGCCTGGAGCTCCCAGGGGGGACACGGACTCTATGGCTACACCTTC
TRBJ2-6 | TRBV5-8 | - | - | CASSLSKSGANVLTF | TGTGCCAGCAGCTTATCAAAATCTGGGGCCAACGTCCTGACTTTC
TRBJ1-4 | TRBV9 | - | - | CASSVGQIDEKLFF | TGTGCCAGCAGCGTAGGACAGATCGACGAAAAACTGTTTTTT
TRBJ2-5 | TRBV19 | - | - | CASSIVGSPKTQYF | TGTGCCAGTAGTATAGTAGGGTCTCCGAAGACCCAGTACTTC
TRBJ2-1 | TRBV2 | - | few | CASRRRDSYNEQFF | TGTGCCAGCCGTCGGCGGGACTCCTACAATGAGCAGTTCTTC
TRBJ2-1 | TRBV6-5 | TRBD2 | - | CASRVRLAGGPREFF | TGTGCCAGCAGGGTGAGACTAGCGGGAGGGCCGAGGGAGTTCTTC
TRBJ1-2 | TRBV18 | - | - | CASSPLGGQGRNGYTF | TGTGCCAGCTCACCACTTGGGGGCCAGGGGAGGAATGGCTACACCTTC
TRBJ2-5 | TRBV5-6 | - | - | CASSFRRYETQYF | TGTGCCAGCAGCTTTCGGAGGTACGAGACCCAGTACTTC
TRBJ2-6 | TRBV7-2 | - | - | CASSSHDGGANVLTF | TGTGCCAGCAGCTCCCATGATGGGGGGGCCAACGTCCTGACTTTC
TRBJ2-3 | TRBV2 | - | - | CASSEKAVSTDTQYF | TGTGCCAGCAGTGAAAAGGCTGTGAGCACAGATACGCAGTATTTT
TRBJ1-2 | TRBV7-9 | TRBD1 | - | CASSLGGGQGYGYTF | TGTGCCAGCAGCCTCGGAGGGGGCCAGGGCTATGGCTACACCTTC
TRBJ2-7 | TRBV11-2 | - | once | CASSLEAGAVREQYF | TGTGCCAGCAGCTTAGAGGCAGGGGCTGTGAGGGAGCAGTACTTC
TRBJ1-1 | TRBV10-2 | - | - | CASSETGTDTEAFF | TGCGCCAGCAGTGAGACAGGGACGGACACTGAAGCTTTCTTT
TRBJ2-1 | TRBV2 | - | - | CASSEETVSYNEQFF | TGTGCCAGCAGTGAAGAAACAGTTTCGTACAATGAGCAGTTCTTC
TRBJ2-1 | TRBV2 | TRBD2 | - | CASSAGLAGPNEQFF | TGTGCCAGCAGTGCCGGACTAGCGGGCCCCAATGAGCAGTTCTTC
TRBJ2-7 | TRBV5-1 | TRBD2 | few | CASSLGLAEIYEQYF | TGCGCCAGCAGCCTCGGACTAGCGGAGATATACGAGCAGTACTTC
TRBJ2-2 | TRBV25-1 | - | - | CASSAASPNTGELFF | TGTGCCAGCAGTGCCGCTAGCCCCAACACCGGGGAGCTGTTTTTT
TRBJ2-1 | TRBV5-1 | TRBD2 | - | CASSLTSGGYNEQFF | TGCGCCAGCAGTTTGACTAGCGGGGGGTACAATGAGCAGTTCTTC
TRBJ2-1 | TRBV29-1 | - | - | CSVAIWEAEQFF | TGCAGCGTTGCCATTTGGGAAGCTGAGCAGTTCTTC
TRBJ2-1 | TRBV6-4 | - | - | CASSDSDYNEQFF | TGTGCCAGCAGTGACTCGGATTACAATGAGCAGTTCTTC
TRBJ2-3 | TRBV15 | - | - | CATSRDWGARFTDTQYF | TGTGCCACCAGCAGAGATTGGGGGGCCCGCTTTACAGATACGCAGTATTTT
TRBJ2-2 | TRBV5-1 | TRBD2 | - | CASSSPFITSWRESTGELFF | TGCGCCAGCAGCTCGCCGTTTATCACCTCGTGGCGGGAGAGCACCGGGGAGCTGTTTTTT
TRBJ2-4 | TRBV6-1 | - | - | CASRELALAKNIQYF | TGTGCCAGCAGGGAACTAGCTTTGGCCAAAAACATTCAGTACTTC
TRBJ1-3 | TRBV15 | - | - | CATSRDRVEGNTIYF | TGTGCCACCAGCAGAGACAGGGTGGAAGGAAACACCATATATTTT
TRBJ2-7 | TRBV19 | TRBD2 | - | CATGMGGGTYEQYF | TGTGCCACCGGGATGGGCGGGGGGACCTACGAGCAGTACTTC
TRBJ1-4 | TRBV28 | TRBD1 | once | CASSSSQGANEKLFF | TGTGCCAGCAGTTCATCGCAGGGGGCTAATGAAAAACTGTTTTTT
TRBJ1-1 | TRBV6-4 | - | - | CASSLQGNTEAFF | TGTGCCAGCAGCCTACAGGGGAACACTGAAGCTTTCTTT
TRBJ2-3 | TRBV28 | TRBD2 | - | CASSGWTSGKGTGTDTQYF | TGTGCCAGCAGTGGCTGGACTAGCGGGAAGGGGACGGGCACAGATACGCAGTATTTT
TRBJ2-3 | TRBV6-1 | - | few | CASSEAQDPNTQYF | TGTGCCAGCAGTGAGGCCCAGGACCCTAATACGCAGTATTTT
TRBJ2-3 | TRBV15 | - | - | CATSRDGYGGLDTQYF | TGTGCCACCAGCAGAGATGGCTACGGGGGGCTGGATACGCAGTATTTT
TRBJ2-1 | TRBV7-8 | TRBD2 | - | CASSLVGLAGSREQFF | TGTGCCAGCAGCTTAGTCGGACTAGCGGGATCGCGGGAGCAGTTCTTC
TRBJ2-7 | TRBV7-9 | TRBD2 | - | CASSNSGRDEQYF | TGTGCCAGCAGCAATAGCGGGAGGGACGAGCAGTACTTC
TRBJ1-2 | TRBV4-1 | - | - | CASSQETVYTF | TGCGCCAGCAGCCAAGAAACAGTTTACACCTTC
TRBJ1-1 | TRBV14 | - | - | CASSQSPWSNTEAFF | TGTGCCAGCAGCCAATCTCCCTGGTCGAACACTGAAGCTTTCTTT
TRBJ1-1 | TRBV7-9 | - | - | CASSTYREARTEAFF | TGTGCCAGCAGCACCTACAGGGAAGCGAGGACTGAAGCTTTCTTT
TRBJ2-1 | TRBV27 | TRBD1 | - | CASISGGAGFINEQFF | TGTGCCAGCATTTCAGGGGGCGCAGGGTTTATCAATGAGCAGTTCTTC
TRBJ1-5 | TRBV18 | - | - | CASSPDRNQPQHF | TGTGCCAGCTCACCGGACCGAAATCAGCCCCAGCATTTT
TRBJ1-1 | TRBV29-1 | - | - | CSVTDSTPRAFF | TGCAGCGTTACGGACTCTACCCCGCGGGCTTTCTTT
TRBJ2-6 | TRBV27 | - | - | CASSLRQDSGANVLTF | TGTGCCAGCAGTTTAAGGCAGGACTCTGGGGCCAACGTCCTGACTTTC
TRBJ2-7 | TRBV6-1 | - | - | CASSSIYEQYF | TGTGCCAGCAGCTCGATATACGAGCAGTACTTC